Sequencing of this T cell receptor (beta chain) was carried out in a study of blood T cell repertoires in COVID-19. With 8 bases clipped from V and 9 bases from J, the junction kept 3 bases outside the gene matches. The germline V gene has CDR1 KGHDR and CDR2 SFDVKD. This CDR3 comprises 12 residues. Clones were sequenced by immunoSEQ multiplex PCR, and TCRdb holds only the in-frame ones, with some missing. The table shows around 300,000 clones, with 90% to 95% occurring only once. The V and J genes are TRBV24-1 and TRBJ2-2; 9 bases are a match to TRBD1. What was sequenced was peripheral blood. This sequence was found in a woman under 40 with COVID-19, enrolled during active disease. CDR3 residues: CATTGTGRELFF. Written as DNA, the CDR3 is TGTGCCACCACAGGGACAGGGCGGGAGCTGTTTTTT.